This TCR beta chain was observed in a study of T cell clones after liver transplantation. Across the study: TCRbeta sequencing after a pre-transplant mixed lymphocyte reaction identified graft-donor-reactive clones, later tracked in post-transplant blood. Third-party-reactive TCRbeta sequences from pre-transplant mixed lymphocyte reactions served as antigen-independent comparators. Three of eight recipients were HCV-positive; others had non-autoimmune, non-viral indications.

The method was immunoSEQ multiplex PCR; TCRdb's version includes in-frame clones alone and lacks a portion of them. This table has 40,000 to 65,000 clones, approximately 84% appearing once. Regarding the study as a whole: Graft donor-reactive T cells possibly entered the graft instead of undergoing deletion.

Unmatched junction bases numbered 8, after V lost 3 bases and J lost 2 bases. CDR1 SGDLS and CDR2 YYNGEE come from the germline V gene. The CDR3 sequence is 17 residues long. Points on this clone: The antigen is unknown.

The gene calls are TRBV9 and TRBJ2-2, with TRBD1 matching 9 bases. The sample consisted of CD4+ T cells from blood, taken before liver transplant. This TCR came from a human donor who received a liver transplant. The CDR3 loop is CASSALQGAPNTGELFF. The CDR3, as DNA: TGTGCCAGCAGCGCATTACAGGGGGCACCAAACACCGGGGAGCTGTTTTTT.